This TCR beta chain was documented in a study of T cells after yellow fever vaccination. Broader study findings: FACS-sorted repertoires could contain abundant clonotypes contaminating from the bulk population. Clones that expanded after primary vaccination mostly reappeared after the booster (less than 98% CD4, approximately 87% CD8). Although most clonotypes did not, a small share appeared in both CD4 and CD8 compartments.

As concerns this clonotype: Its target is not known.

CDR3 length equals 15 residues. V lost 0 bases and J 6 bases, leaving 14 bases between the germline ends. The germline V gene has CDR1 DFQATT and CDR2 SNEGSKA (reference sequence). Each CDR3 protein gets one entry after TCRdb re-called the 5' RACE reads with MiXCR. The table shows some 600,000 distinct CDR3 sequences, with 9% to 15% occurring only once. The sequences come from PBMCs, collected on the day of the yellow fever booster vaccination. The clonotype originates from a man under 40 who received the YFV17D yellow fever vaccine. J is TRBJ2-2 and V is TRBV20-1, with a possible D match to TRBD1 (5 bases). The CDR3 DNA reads TGCAGTGCTAGAGATCAGGGCTCGCTTTCCGGGGAGCTGTTTTTT. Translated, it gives CSARDQGSLSGELFF.